This T cell receptor beta chain was recorded in a study of cytomegalovirus exposure and HLA in healthy donors. Study-level points and caveats: In a later analysis, the majority of CMV-associated beta chains seemingly showed HLA restriction.

Note on this clone: Antigen: not known.

Germline V gene sequence: CDR1 MNHEY, CDR2 SVGAGI. The CDR3 has 16 residues. V was clipped by 2 bases and J by 6 bases; unmatched bases: 9. In the PCR, 60 Vbeta and 13 Jbeta primers were used. The table came from immunoSEQ multiplex PCR; TCRdb's copy has only in-frame clones and leaves some out. Its listing shows approximately 210,000 clones. The clonotype comes from a woman younger than 45 in good health and CMV-seropositive. The chain uses TRBV6-5 and TRBJ2-1; 8 positions match TRBD2. Sequencing was carried out using PBMCs. The CDR3 region is CASSYLGTRGSNEQFF. In nucleotides, the CDR3 is TGTGCCAGCAGTTACCTCGGGACTAGGGGTTCCAATGAGCAGTTCTTC.